This T cell receptor (beta chain) derives from a study of blood T cell repertoires in COVID-19. About the study: Acute-phase and convalescent COVID-19 samples originated in the United States, Italy and Spain. PBMCs, B-cell-depleted T cells, or T cells provided the cDNA or gDNA that made up the material.

Profiling relied on immunoSEQ multiplex PCR, and the TCRdb table lists in-frame clones only, not all of them. The sample records roughly 220,000 clones, about four fifths being singletons. This CDR3 has 15 residues. The junction had 6 bases not matched to a gene; V was cut back by 3 bases and J by 5 bases. Germline-derived CDR1 and CDR2 are SGHRS and YFSETQ. Participants had their cohort set by participant-reported clinical history. This chain uses TRBV5-1 with TRBJ2-7; 12 bases map to TRBD1. The clonotype was recovered from a woman aged 40 to 50 with acute COVID-19. Sequencing was carried out using PBMCs or T cells enriched from blood (not recorded which). The CDR3 nucleotides read TGCGCCAGCAGCTCCTGGGACAGGGGGCCCGACGAGCAGTACTTC. Encoded protein: CASSSWDRGPDEQYF.